This T cell receptor beta chain stems from a study of T cell repertoires in cytomegalovirus infection. The CDR3 has 15 amino acids. Germline assignment: CDR1 MGHRA and CDR2 YSYEKL. Trimming pared 0 bases from V and 2 bases from J, leaving 11 bases between. From the reads, TCRdb called clonotypes with MiXCR, one entry per CDR3 protein. The sample lists roughly 49,000 distinct CDR3 sequences, 20% occurring once. This clonotype was detected only a few times. What it binds is not known. The specimen sequenced was PBMCs, sequenced either directly or after in vitro stimulation (not recorded which). This clonotype was sampled from a human donor in good health (CMV status not recorded). Some clones in this sample may be carry-over from other donors' samples. The rearrangement links TRBV4-1 to TRBJ2-7, with D maybe TRBD2 (6 bases). The CDR3 loop reads CASSQDTGVPYEQYF. The CDR3 DNA follows: TGCGCCAGCAGCCAAGATACGGGAGTTCCCTACGAGCAGTACTTC.